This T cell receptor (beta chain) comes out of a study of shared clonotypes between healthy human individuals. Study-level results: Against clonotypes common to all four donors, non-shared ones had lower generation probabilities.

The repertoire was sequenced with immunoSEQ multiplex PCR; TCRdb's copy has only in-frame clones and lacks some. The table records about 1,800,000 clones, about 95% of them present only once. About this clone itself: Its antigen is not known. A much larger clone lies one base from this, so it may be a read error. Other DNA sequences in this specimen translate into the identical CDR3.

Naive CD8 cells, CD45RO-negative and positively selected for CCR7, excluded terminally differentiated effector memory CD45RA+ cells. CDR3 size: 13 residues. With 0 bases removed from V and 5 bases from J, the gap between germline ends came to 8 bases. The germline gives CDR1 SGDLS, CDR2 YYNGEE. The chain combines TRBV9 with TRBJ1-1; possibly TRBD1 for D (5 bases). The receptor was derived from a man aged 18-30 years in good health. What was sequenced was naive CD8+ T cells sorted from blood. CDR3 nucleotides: TGTGCCAGCAGCGTAGGAGGGGCGACTGAAGCTTTCTTT. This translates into CASSVGGATEAFF.